Below are 9 T cell receptor beta chains sequenced from a single sample in a study of identical twins. TCRdb passed the 5' RACE reads through MiXCR, listing each CDR3 protein once. The profile covers 1.5 million to 2 million distinct CDR3 sequences, with roughly 35% appearing a single time and approximately 0.29% taken by the ten largest. The specimen sequenced was cord blood. These receptors originate from a newborn girl in good health.

The chain recombines TRBV27 with TRBJ2-1; the D gene is possibly TRBD2 (5 bases). Germline CDR1 and CDR2: MNHEY and SMNVEV (reference sequence). V lost 1 base and J lost 4, with 17 bases in between. The CDR3 covers 17 residues. The CDR3, as DNA: TGTGCCAGCAGTTTATATGAGGGAATTCCGGGGTACAATGAGCAGTTCTTC. Protein: CASSLYEGIPGYNEQFF.

The chain uses TRBV28 and TRBJ1-6; 8 bases are shared with TRBD1. This CDR3 has 14 amino acids. V lost 4 bases to trimming and J lost 8 bases; unmatched junction nucleotides: 4. Germline loops: CDR1 MDHEN, CDR2 SYDVKM. The CDR3 nucleotides read TGTGCCAGCAGTTCCGGACAGGGTGATTCACCCCTCCACTTT. Its protein is CASSSGQGDSPLHF.

The chain uses TRBV20-1 and TRBJ2-1, with D uncertain. V lost 0 bases to trimming and J lost 10 bases, with 16 bases between them. The CDR3 is made up of 14 amino acids. Germline CDR1 and CDR2: DFQATT and SNEGSKA (reference sequence). The CDR3 sequence: CSARDRVSPREQFF. Written as DNA, the CDR3 is TGCAGTGCTAGAGATAGGGTTTCCCCTAGGGAGCAGTTCTTC.

This rearrangement joins TRBV29-1 to TRBJ2-5; D ambiguous. The end of the DNA aligns better with TRBJ2-1, so the J call may be wrong. This CDR3 comprises 13 residues. CDR1 is SQVTM and CDR2 is ANQGSEA in the germline V gene. CDR3 DNA: TGCAGCGTTGTGTCGACACCAGAAGAGACCCAGTTCTTC. The encoded protein is CSVVSTPEETQFF.

The count of this clonotype is one. The CDR3 region is CASSYGDHTGELFF. The CDR3 DNA reads TGTGCCAGCAGTTACGGAGATCACACCGGGGAGCTGTTTTTT. The V call is TRBV6-6, the J call TRBJ2-2; D ambiguous. Germline V gene lookup returns CDR1 MNHNY and CDR2 SVGAGI (reference sequence). The CDR3 covers 14 residues. Trimming removed 2 bases from V and 3 bases from J, with 7 bases in between.

The chain employs TRBV3-1 and TRBJ2-3; 8 bases are shared with TRBD1. Germline CDR1 is LGHDT and CDR2 is YNNKEL (reference sequence). The CDR3 runs 16 residues. Trimming took 3 bases from V and 0 from J; bases not matched to a gene: 5. The CDR3 coding sequence is TGTGCCAGCAGCCATACAGGGGGTTTTAGCACAGATACGCAGTATTTT. Encoded protein: CASSHTGGFSTDTQYF.

J is TRBJ2-3 and V is TRBV10-2, with TRBD2 as a possible D gene (6 bases). The V and J ends lost 2 bases and 5 bases respectively, with 14 bases between them. Germline V gene lookup returns CDR1 WSHSY and CDR2 SAAADI. The CDR3 has 15 amino acids. CDR3 amino acids: CASSEAVLARDTQYF. CDR3 DNA sequence: TGCGCCAGCAGTGAGGCAGTTCTAGCGAGAGATACGCAGTATTTT.

The rearrangement links TRBV6-6 to TRBJ2-3; unclear D gene. CDR3 length: 13 residues. CDR1 MNHNY and CDR2 SVGAGI come from the germline V gene (reference sequence). The V end lost 8 bases, the J end lost 2 bases, and 11 bases lay between the germline ends. The CDR3 protein is CASAGLNTDTQYF. The DNA of the CDR3 is TGTGCCAGCGCCGGTCTCAACACAGATACGCAGTATTTT.

The V and J genes are TRBV7-9 and TRBJ2-7, with D perhaps TRBD2 (5 bases). This CDR3 has 15 amino acids. Trimming pared 1 base from V and 0 bases from J, leaving 10 bases between. Germline loops: CDR1 SEHNR, CDR2 FQNEAQ (reference sequence). The CDR3 DNA reads TGTGCCAGCAGCTTAGTTGGCGGGTACTCCTACGAGCAGTACTTC. Its translation: CASSLVGGYSYEQYF.